This T cell receptor beta chain was sequenced for a study of cytomegalovirus exposure and HLA in healthy donors. As for the study in general: An earlier analysis identified more than 95 million unique TCR beta sequences in 150 million to 200 million T cells.

The PCR contained 60 Vbeta and 13 Jbeta primers. Only in-frame clones appear in the TCRdb table, and some are missing; sequencing was by immunoSEQ multiplex PCR. The sample has about 140,000 clones; 85% to 90% are singletons. CDR1 and CDR2 (germline): SGHRS, YFSETQ. The length of the CDR3 is 16 residues. J gave up 4 bases and V 0 bases, and 7 bases lay outside the gene matches. This receptor was identified in a woman in her twenties or thirties in good health and CMV-seronegative. What was sequenced was PBMCs. The chain is built from TRBV5-1 and TRBJ2-5; 9 bases map to TRBD1. CDR3 in DNA: TGCGCCAGCAGCTTGGGGACAGGGGAAATAGGAGAGACCCAGTACTTC. Translation gives CASSLGTGEIGETQYF.